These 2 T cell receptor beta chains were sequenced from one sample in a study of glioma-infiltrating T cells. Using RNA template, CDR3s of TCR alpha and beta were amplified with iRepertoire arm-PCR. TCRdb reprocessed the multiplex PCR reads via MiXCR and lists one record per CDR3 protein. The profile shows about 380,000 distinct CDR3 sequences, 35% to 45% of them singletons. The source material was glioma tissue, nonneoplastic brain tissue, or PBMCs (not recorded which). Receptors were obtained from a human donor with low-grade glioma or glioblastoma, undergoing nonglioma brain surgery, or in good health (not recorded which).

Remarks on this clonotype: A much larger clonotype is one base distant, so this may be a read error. Written as DNA, the CDR3 is TGCAGTGCTAGAAACCATAACCATGGCTACACCTTC. Protein sequence: CSARNHNHGYTF. The chain employs TRBV20-1 and TRBJ1-2; the D is unclear. The CDR3 length is 12 residues. Looked up from germline, CDR1 is DFQATT and CDR2 is SNEGSKA (reference sequence).

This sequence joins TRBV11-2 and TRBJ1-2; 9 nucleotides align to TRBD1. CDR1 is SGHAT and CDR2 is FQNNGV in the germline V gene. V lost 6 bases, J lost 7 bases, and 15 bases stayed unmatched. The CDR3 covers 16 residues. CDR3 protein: CASSSATGGVAFGYTF. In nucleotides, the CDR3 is TGTGCCAGCAGTTCGGCGACAGGGGGGGTGGCCTTTGGCTACACCTTC.